Presented here are 4 T cell receptor beta chains from one specimen sequenced in a study of T cells expressing NK-cell markers. TCRdb processed the 5' RACE reads again and assigns one entry to each CDR3 protein, with no DNA. In all, the sample yields about 32,000 distinct CDR3 sequences. The sample taken for sequencing was blood T cells: a sorted CD56 or NKG2C T cell subset, CD4+ or CD8+ T cells, or bulk PBMC T cells (not recorded which). Every receptor here comes from a woman aged 18-70 years in good health.

The V and J genes are TRBV27 and TRBJ2-1; TCRdb's assignment of TRBD2 cannot be checked, as there is no DNA. The length of the CDR3 is 15 residues. Germline loops: CDR1 MNHEY, CDR2 SMNVEV (reference sequence). This CDR3 is CASSFTVLADNEQFF.

This chain joins TRBV7-9 and TRBJ2-1; TCRdb proposes TRBD1, but this gene call is untestable without DNA. This CDR3 has 13 amino acids. The germline CDR1 and CDR2 sequences are SEHNR and FQNEAQ (reference sequence). The CDR3 spells CASSPGIYNEQFF.

The CDR3 loop is CASSLAVQGKNEKLFF. The chain is built from TRBV7-9 and TRBJ1-4; TCRdb picks TRBD1, but there is no DNA to check that call. The CDR3 consists of 16 residues. Looked up from germline, CDR1 is SEHNR and CDR2 is FQNEAQ (reference sequence).

The chain has TRBV20-1 and TRBJ2-2. Germline V gives CDR1 DFQATT, CDR2 SNEGSKA (reference sequence). The CDR3 totals 12 residues. Here the CDR3 reads CSAPHRAGELFF.